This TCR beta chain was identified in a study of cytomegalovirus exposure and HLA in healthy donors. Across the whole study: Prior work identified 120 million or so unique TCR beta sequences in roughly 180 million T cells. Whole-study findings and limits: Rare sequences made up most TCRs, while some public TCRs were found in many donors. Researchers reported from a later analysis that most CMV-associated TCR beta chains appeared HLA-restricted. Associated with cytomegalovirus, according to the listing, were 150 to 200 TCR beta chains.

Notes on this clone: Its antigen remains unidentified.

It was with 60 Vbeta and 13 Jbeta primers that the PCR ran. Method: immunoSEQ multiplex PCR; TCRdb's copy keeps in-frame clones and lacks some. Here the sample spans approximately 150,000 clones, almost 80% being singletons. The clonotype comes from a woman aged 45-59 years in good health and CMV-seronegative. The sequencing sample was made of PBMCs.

CDR3 coding DNA: TGTGCCAGCAGTTACTCGATAGATGGCTACACCTTC. Translated, it gives CASSYSIDGYTF. The rearrangement joins TRBV6-6 to TRBJ1-2; the D is unclear. Trimming took off 0 bases at V and 6 bases at J, with 5 bases between the two ends. Per the germline V gene, CDR1 is MNHNY and CDR2 is SVGAGI (reference sequence). This CDR3 comprises 12 residues.